A single sample gave rise to the 16 T cell receptor beta chains below, sequenced in a study of CD8+CD57+ T cells in acquired aplastic anemia. The TCR beta profiling, which covered VDJ combination and CDR3 sequence, was carried out using genomic DNA as the template. MiXCR, applied by TCRdb to the reads, yields one record per CDR3 protein. Found here are about 200,000 distinct CDR3 sequences, almost 35% of them singletons; the top ten hold 1% to 1.3%. The sequenced material came from sorted CD4+, CD8+, or CD8+CD57+ T cells (not recorded which) from PBMCs. All receptors derive from a human donor in good health, serving as a control.

This clonotype has a count of ten or more. The chain carries TRBV6-1 and TRBJ1-6; D gene ambiguous. This CDR3 has 15 amino acids. Trimming removed 6 bases from V and 10 bases from J, with 19 bases in between. Germline V CDR1 and CDR2: MNHNS, SASEGT. The DNA for the CDR3 is TGTGCCAGCAGCCGAGAGGGTGGCGCCTCCTCACCCCTCCACTTT. It translates to CASSREGGASSPLHF.

This chain joins TRBV24-1 and TRBJ2-7; 8 bases align to TRBD1. The trim removed 5 bases at V and 1 base at J, leaving 9 bases unmatched. Per the germline V gene, CDR1 is KGHDR and CDR2 is SFDVKD. CDR3 length equals 16 residues. CDR3 protein: CATSAATGTGSYEQYF. The CDR3 DNA reads as TGTGCCACCAGTGCCGCGACCGGGACAGGTTCCTACGAGCAGTACTTC.

Comment on this clonotype: This may arise from a read error, as a much more abundant clone is one base away. The V and J genes are TRBV10-1 and TRBJ2-3; D may be TRBD1 or TRBD2 (6 bases each). Germline V gene data show CDR1 as WNHNN and CDR2 as SYGVQD (reference sequence). The CDR3 consists of 15 residues. V shed 10 bases and J shed 4 bases, with 21 bases lying between them. The CDR3 bases are TGCGCCACCCTCCGGGGGCGCCTGGCGGCAGATACGCAGTATTTT. This codes for CATLRGRLAADTQYF.

This clonotype was observed many times. The chain links TRBV7-9 to TRBJ2-1; no clear D gene. Germline values: CDR1 SEHNR, CDR2 FQNEAQ (reference sequence). This CDR3 has 16 amino acids. V lost 3 bases and J 8 bases, leaving 20 bases between the germline ends. In DNA form, the CDR3 reads TGTGCCAGCAGCTTGAAACTAACCCCCAAGCCCCATGAGCAGTTCTTC. This codes for CASSLKLTPKPHEQFF.

This clonotype was observed a single time. A single base separates this from a much larger clone, so it may be a read error. J is TRBJ2-7 and V is TRBV5-1, with TRBD2 matching 11 bases. J gave up 6 bases and V 3 bases, and 5 bases lay outside the gene matches. This CDR3 contains 14 residues. Germline-derived CDR1 and CDR2 are SGHRS and YFSETQ. The CDR3 DNA is TGCGCCAGCAGCTCTACTAGCGGGAGACTCGAGCAGTACTTC. It is translated as CASSSTSGRLEQYF.

The rearrangement links TRBV14 to TRBJ2-1; D not resolved. Trimming left V 4 bases short and J 0 bases short, with 13 bases between. This CDR3 spans 16 amino acids. CDR1 and CDR2 (germline): SGHDN, FVKESK. The CDR3 is CASSRSGLSSYNEQFF. The DNA of the CDR3 is TGTGCCAGCAGCCGATCCGGGTTGAGCTCCTACAATGAGCAGTTCTTC.

The chain has TRBV2 and TRBJ2-3; 7 bases line up with TRBD2. V shed 7 bases and J 5 bases; nucleotides not matched to a gene: 6. CDR1 is SNHLY, CDR2 FYNNEI, per germline. CDR3 length: 13 residues. The CDR3 nucleotides read TGTGCCAGCACCAGAGGGAGGGAAGATACGCAGTATTTT. Translated: CASTRGREDTQYF. Looking up the rest from reference TRBV2 and TRBJ2-3 gives the full variable domain: EPEVTQTPSHQVTQMGQEVILRCVPISNHLYFYWYRQILGQKVEFLVSFYNNEISEKSEIFDDQFSVERPDGSNFTLKIRSTKLEDSAMYFCASTRGREDTQYFGPGTRLTVL.

The genes are TRBV20-1 and TRBJ1-2; D is uncertain. This CDR3 is built from 13 residues. V lost 1 base and J lost 6, with 12 bases in between. CDR1 and CDR2 from the germline V gene are DFQATT and SNEGSKA (reference sequence). This CDR3 reads CSARVIGEDGYTF. The CDR3 nucleotides read TGCAGTGCTAGAGTCATCGGAGAGGATGGCTACACCTTC.

On this clonotype itself: Its ends do not fully match the called genes, so a read error is possible. The chain carries TRBV24-1 and TRBJ2-1, with 8 nucleotides matching TRBD1. This CDR3 contains 17 residues. Germline V gene data show CDR1 as KGHDR and CDR2 as SFDVKD. CDR3 protein: CASSSNGQGGSYNEQFF. The CDR3 nucleotides read TGTGCCAGCAGTTCGAATGGACAGGGAGGCTCCTACAATGAGCAGTTCTTC.

With respect to this clonotype: A much larger clone is a single base away; this may be a read error. This rearrangement joins TRBV9 to TRBJ1-4; weak D call: TRBD1 (5 bases). Germline V gene data show CDR1 as SGDLS and CDR2 as YYNGEE. The CDR3 sequence is 15 residues long. CDR3 bases: TGTGCCAGCAGCGTGCTGGGGGGGGTCGGTGAAAAACTGCTTTTT. It yields the protein CASSVLGGVGEKLLF. Combining the CDR3 with reference TRBV9 and TRBJ1-4 gives the whole variable domain DSGVTQTPKHLITATGQRVTLRCSPRSGDLSVYWYQQSLDQGLQFLIQYYNGEERAKGNILERFSAQQFPDLHSELNLSSLELGDSALYFCASSVLGGVGEKLLFGSGTQLSVL.

The chain employs TRBV6-2 or TRBV6-3 and TRBJ1-1; D uncertain. The CDR3 runs 15 residues. The germline V and J ends were trimmed by 1 base and 4 bases, with 13 bases remaining between them. Germline V gene sequence: CDR1 MNHEY, CDR2 SVGEGT. The CDR3 reads CASSYWPISSTEAFF. DNA of the CDR3: TGTGCCAGCAGTTACTGGCCTATCTCATCCACTGAAGCTTTCTTT.

The J gene is TRBJ1-4, the V gene TRBV20-1; D uncertain. V was cut by 5 bases and J by 5 bases, with 12 bases left in between. Germline loops: CDR1 DFQATT, CDR2 SNEGSKA (reference sequence). The CDR3 is 13 amino acids. The CDR3 nucleotides read TGCAGTGCTCCGCAGACTTCCAATGAAAAACTGTTTTTT. This codes for CSAPQTSNEKLFF.

With regard to this clonotype: Germline is not matched at one junction end, which may reflect a read error. The genes are TRBV5-1 and TRBJ1-1; TRBD1 might be the D (6 bases). This CDR3 has 14 residues. Looked up from germline, CDR1 is SGHRS and CDR2 is YFSETQ. In DNA, the CDR3 is TGCGCCAGAAGCGGGTGGACAGCGAACACTGAAGCTCTCTTT. This codes for CARSGWTANTEALF.

This clonotype was observed many times. The chain joins TRBV19 to TRBJ2-5; TRBD2 matches 15 bases. The CDR3 totals 14 residues. The ends lost 6 bases at V and 5 bases at J; junction bases unmatched: 1. CDR1 is LNHDA, CDR2 SQIVND, per germline (reference sequence). In DNA, the CDR3 is TGTGCCAGTAGAGGGACTAGCGGGGGGGAGACCCAGTACTTC. Translating it yields CASRGTSGGETQYF.

This clonotype showed up many times. The V and J genes are TRBV29-1 and TRBJ2-2; unclear D gene. The ends were cut back, 0 bases at V and 7 bases at J, with 12 bases in the middle. The CDR3 totals 14 residues. Looked up from germline, CDR1 is SQVTM and CDR2 is ANQGSEA. The CDR3 coding sequence is TGCAGCGTTGAAGATAGAACTGGAGACGGGGAGCTGTTTTTT. Its translation is CSVEDRTGDGELFF.

The CDR3 sequence: CASSRLQGHQIYEHF. The CDR3 DNA is TGTGCCAGCAGTCGACTACAGGGGCATCAAATCTACGAGCATTTT. The chain uses TRBV7-2 and TRBJ1-5; 7 bases are a match to TRBD1. CDR1 and CDR2 (germline): SGHTA, FQGNSA. V was pared by 6 bases and J by 14 bases, with 19 bases of the junction left unmatched. CDR3 length: 15 residues.